The rows below give T cell receptor beta chains drawn from one sample of a study of beta chain features in type 1 diabetes. The protocol was immunoSEQ multiplex PCR, while the TCRdb copy is restricted to in-frame clones and leaves out a portion. The table has around 690,000 clones, around 12% seen once. The sequenced material came from naive CD4+ T cells from blood. The origin of the receptors is a man aged 25-45 years with type 1 diabetes. CDR3s include the opening cysteine and the closing phenylalanine or tryptophan. Each record gives: CDR3 length, V gene, J gene, D gene, clone size, CDR3 protein, CDR3 DNA. D genes are given only for firm matches. Clone size is not always given. Where it is, it says once, few, many or a class for expanded clones.

>14|TRBV18|TRBJ1-3|NA|few
CASSPGISGNTIYF
TGTGCCAGCTCACCAGGGATCTCTGGAAACACCATATATTTT
>15|TRBV27|TRBJ2-7|NA|few
CASSLSPDSPYEQYF
TGTGCCAGCAGTTTAAGCCCAGACAGTCCCTACGAGCAGTACTTC
>13|TRBV30|TRBJ2-7|TRBD1|few
CAWSRGQIYEQYF
TGTGCCTGGAGTAGGGGACAGATCTACGAGCAGTACTTC
>16|TRBV7-2|TRBJ2-3|TRBD2|few
CASSLALAGGSDTQYF
TGTGCCAGCAGCTTAGCCCTAGCGGGGGGGTCAGATACGCAGTATTTT
>14|TRBV7-3|TRBJ1-6|NA|NA
CASSLAHFAAPLHF
TGTGCCAGCAGCTTAGCGCACTTTGCGGCACCCCTCCACTTT
>17|TRBV7-2|TRBJ2-3|NA|few
CASSPFSRGSSTDTQYF
TGTGCCAGCAGCCCCTTTTCGAGGGGGTCTAGCACAGATACGCAGTATTTT
>14|TRBV7-9|TRBJ2-3|NA|few
CASSFGLHTDTQYF
TGTGCCAGCAGCTTCGGACTGCACACAGATACGCAGTATTTT
>16|TRBV4-3|TRBJ2-2|NA|few
CASSQDRPENTGELFF
TGCGCCAGCAGCCAAGATCGGCCGGAGAACACCGGGGAGCTGTTTTTT
>16|TRBV9|TRBJ1-2|TRBD1|few
CASSVHDRGLIYGYTF
TGTGCCAGCAGCGTACATGACAGGGGGCTCATCTATGGCTACACCTTC
>18|TRBV21-1|TRBJ1-3|NA|few
CASRSRLTGRYSGNTIYF
TGTGCCAGCAGAAGTAGACTGACCGGACGGTACTCTGGAAACACCATATATTTT
>12|TRBV10-3|TRBJ1-2|NA|NA
CAISESISGYTF
TGTGCCATCAGTGAGTCAATAAGTGGCTACACCTTC